This TCR beta chain was observed in a study of patients and donors after allogeneic stem cell transplantation (dated by TCRdb to the early 2020s). Receptors were amplified or captured by RT-PCR. The run used a NextSeq 550. TCRdb took the public reads, trimmed them with fastp at Q25, ran MiXCR for clone calling and kept in-frame beta chains. A single entry per CDR3 protein holds the most common genes and DNA from its merged rows. The sample table holds about 150,000 distinct CDR3 sequences, of which roughly 24% were seen once. The ten largest clones take up roughly a quarter of the sample. For this clonotype: It has no known antigen specificity. Per-nucleotide qualities are absent, and no much larger clonotype sits a single base away.

The sequenced sample was blood, either unsorted or a sorted T cell fraction (not recorded which). The clonotype comes from a human donor who was either an allogeneic HSCT recipient or a stem cell or donor lymphocyte infusion donor (not recorded which). It is not recorded whose cells these are; they may come from a transplant donor.

The CDR3 protein is CASSQEGAGELFF. The DNA sequence is given as TGTGCCAGCAGCCAAGAAGGGGCCGGGGAGCTGTTTTTT. The chain is assembled from TRBV3-1 and TRBJ2-2; matching of 5 bases hints at TRBD1 as the D gene. The CDR3 runs 13 residues from the cysteine to the phenylalanine. Just the 39-base CDR3 DNA is kept, in frame starting at base 1. V and J are truncated by 0 bases and 6 bases respectively, leaving an intervening sequence of 5 bases. CDR1 and CDR2 are drawn from the germline V gene (reference sequence): LGHDT, YNNKEL.